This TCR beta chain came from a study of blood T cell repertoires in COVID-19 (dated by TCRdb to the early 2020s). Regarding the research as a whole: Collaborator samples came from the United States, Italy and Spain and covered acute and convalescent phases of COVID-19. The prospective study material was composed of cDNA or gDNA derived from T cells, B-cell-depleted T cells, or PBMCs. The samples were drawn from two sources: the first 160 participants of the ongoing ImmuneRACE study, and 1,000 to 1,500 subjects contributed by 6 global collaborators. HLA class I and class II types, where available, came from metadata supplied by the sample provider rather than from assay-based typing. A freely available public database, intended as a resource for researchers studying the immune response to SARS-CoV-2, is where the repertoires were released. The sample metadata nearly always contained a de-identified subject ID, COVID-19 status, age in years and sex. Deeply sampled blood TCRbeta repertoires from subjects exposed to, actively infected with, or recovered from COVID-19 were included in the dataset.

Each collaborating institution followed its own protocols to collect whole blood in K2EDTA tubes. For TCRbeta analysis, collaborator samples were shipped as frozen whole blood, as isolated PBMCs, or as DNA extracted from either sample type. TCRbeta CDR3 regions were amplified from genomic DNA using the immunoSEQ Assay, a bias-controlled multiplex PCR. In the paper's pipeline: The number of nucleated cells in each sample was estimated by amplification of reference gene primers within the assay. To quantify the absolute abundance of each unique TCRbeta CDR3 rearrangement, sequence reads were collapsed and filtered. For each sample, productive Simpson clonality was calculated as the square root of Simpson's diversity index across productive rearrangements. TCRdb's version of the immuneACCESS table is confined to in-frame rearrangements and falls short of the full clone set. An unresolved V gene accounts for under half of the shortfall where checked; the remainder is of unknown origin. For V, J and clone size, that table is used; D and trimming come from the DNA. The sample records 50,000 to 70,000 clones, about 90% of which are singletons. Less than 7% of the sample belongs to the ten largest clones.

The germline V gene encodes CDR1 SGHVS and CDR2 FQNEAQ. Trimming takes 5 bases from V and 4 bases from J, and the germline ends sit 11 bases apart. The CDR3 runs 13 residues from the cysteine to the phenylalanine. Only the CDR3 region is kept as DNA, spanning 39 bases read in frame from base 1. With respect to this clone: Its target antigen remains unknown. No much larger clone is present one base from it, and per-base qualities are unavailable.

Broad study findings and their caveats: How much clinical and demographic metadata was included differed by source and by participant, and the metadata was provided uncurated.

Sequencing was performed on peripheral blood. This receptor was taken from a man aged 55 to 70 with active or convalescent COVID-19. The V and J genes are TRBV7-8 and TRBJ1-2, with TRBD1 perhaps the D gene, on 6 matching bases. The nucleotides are TGTGCCAGCAGCCCACAGGGTAGCTATGGCTACACCTTC. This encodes CASSPQGSYGYTF.